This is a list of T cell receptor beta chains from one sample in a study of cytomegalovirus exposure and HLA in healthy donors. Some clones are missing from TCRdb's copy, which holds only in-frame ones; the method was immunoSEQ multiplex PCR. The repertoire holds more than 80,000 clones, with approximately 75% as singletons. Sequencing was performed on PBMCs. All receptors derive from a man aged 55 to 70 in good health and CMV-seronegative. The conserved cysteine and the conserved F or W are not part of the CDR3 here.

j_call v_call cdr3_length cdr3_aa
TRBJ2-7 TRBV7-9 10 SSSPEGRGQY
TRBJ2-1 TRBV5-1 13 ASSLAGQGSNEQF
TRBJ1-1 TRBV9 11 ASSSSTGTEAF
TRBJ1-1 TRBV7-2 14 ASSLSGGWGNTEAF
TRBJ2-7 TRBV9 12 ASSSFQGGYEQY
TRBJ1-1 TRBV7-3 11 ASSSSVDSEAF
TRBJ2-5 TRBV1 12 TDWAGTSVETQY
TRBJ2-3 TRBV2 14 ASSEALGGGGDTQY
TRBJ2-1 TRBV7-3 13 ASSPNTGAYNEQF
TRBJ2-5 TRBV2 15 ASSEGRGGPGGETQY
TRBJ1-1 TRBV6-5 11 ASSPLMNTEAF
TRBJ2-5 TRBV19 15 ASSIAGGGAFQETQY
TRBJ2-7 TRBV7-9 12 ASSEGRGSYEQY
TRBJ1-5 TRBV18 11 ASSTTASSPQH
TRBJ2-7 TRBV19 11 ASSAGLNYEQY
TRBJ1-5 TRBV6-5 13 ASSYDRGSNQPQH
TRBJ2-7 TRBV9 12 ASSSRSGTGEQY